This T cell receptor beta chain comes out of a study of blood T cells in healthy people across ages. This clonotype was detected ten times or more. The antigen is undetermined. A sample-barcoded 5' primer and a J-beta primer mix were used in a second PCR of about 6 to 11 cycles. Every cDNA molecule bore a tag from a template-switch adaptor containing 12 random nucleotides. TCRdb processed the 5' RACE reads anew with MiXCR; each CDR3 protein has one entry. The sample lists some 930,000 distinct CDR3 sequences; 25% to 35% were seen once. Study-wide points: Long-lived donors had more naive CD4+ cells and higher diversity than aged donors.

Between the trimmed V and J ends, which lost 8 bases and 6 bases, there was a span of 20 bases. The germline CDR1 and CDR2 sequences are SGHAT and FQNNGV. This CDR3 is built from 14 residues. These data were also reused for a study on T cells of mothers and their children.

The specimen sequenced was blood. The sequence was obtained from a woman aged 40 to 50 in good health. This chain links TRBV11-2 with TRBJ2-7, with TRBD1 as a possible D gene (7 bases). CDR3 loop: CASGYRGGSSEQYF. The CDR3 DNA reads as TGTGCCAGCGGATACAGGGGAGGTTCATCCGAGCAGTACTTC.